This T cell receptor beta chain was retrieved from a study of cytomegalovirus exposure and HLA in healthy donors. For the study at large: The 550 to 800 first-cohort repertoires and the approximately 110 validation repertoires shared the same platform, a later analysis reported.

V dropped 2 bases and J dropped 3; count of bases not matched to a gene: 11. The CDR3 is 17 residues long. Germline loops: CDR1 LNHNV, CDR2 YYDKDF (reference sequence). These donors were members of the approximately 120-subject validation cohort, a group separate from the approximately 670-subject first cohort. Sequencing was performed with immunoSEQ multiplex PCR; in TCRdb, only in-frame clones are kept and a portion is missing. This table has over 200,000 clones, over 65% appearing once. Sequenced material: PBMCs. The sequence was obtained from a young woman in good health and CMV-seronegative. The chain links TRBV15 to TRBJ2-3; TRBD2 agrees at 7 bases. The CDR3 spells CATSRPGGRGGTDTQYF. The CDR3 DNA sequence: TGTGCCACCAGCAGACCCGGGGGGAGGGGAGGGACAGATACGCAGTATTTT. Together with reference TRBV15 and TRBJ2-3, the CDR3 gives the full variable domain: DAMVIQNPRYQVTQFGKPVTLSCSQTLNHNVMYWYQQKSSQAPKLLFHYYDKDFNNEADTPDNFQSRRPNTSFCFLDIRSPGLGDTAMYLCATSRPGGRGGTDTQYFGPGTRLTVL.